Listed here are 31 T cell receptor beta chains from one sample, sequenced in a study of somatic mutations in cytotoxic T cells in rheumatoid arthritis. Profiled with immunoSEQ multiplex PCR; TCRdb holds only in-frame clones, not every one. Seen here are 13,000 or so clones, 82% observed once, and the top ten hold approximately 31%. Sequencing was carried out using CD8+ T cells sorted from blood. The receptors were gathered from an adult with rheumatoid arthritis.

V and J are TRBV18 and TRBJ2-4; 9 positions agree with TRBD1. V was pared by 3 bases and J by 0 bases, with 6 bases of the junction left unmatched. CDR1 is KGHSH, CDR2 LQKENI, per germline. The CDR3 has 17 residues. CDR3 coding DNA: TGTGCCAGCTCACCGGGACAGGGAGGGGTAGCCAAAAACATTCAGTACTTC. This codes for CASSPGQGGVAKNIQYF. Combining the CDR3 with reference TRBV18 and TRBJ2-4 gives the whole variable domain NAGVMQNPRHLVRRRGQEARLRCSPMKGHSHVYWYRQLPEEGLKFMVYLQKENIIDESGMPKERFSAEFPKEGPSILRIQQVVRGDSAAYFCASSPGQGGVAKNIQYFGAGTRLSVL.

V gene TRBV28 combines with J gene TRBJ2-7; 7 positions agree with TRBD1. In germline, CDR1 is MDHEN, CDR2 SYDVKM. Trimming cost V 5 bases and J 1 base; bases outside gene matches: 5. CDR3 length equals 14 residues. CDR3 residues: CASSPNRGSYEQYF. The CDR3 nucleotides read TGTGCCAGCAGTCCCAACAGGGGTTCCTACGAGCAGTACTTC. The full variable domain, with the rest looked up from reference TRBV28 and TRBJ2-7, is DVKVTQSSRYLVKRTGEKVFLECVQDMDHENMFWYRQDPGLGLRLIYFSYDVKMKEKGDIPEGYSVSREKKERFSLILESASTNQTSMYLCASSPNRGSYEQYFGPGTRLTVT.

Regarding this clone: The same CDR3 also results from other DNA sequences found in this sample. CDR3 in DNA: TGTGCCAGCAGTTTATCGGTTAGCACTGAAGCTTTCTTT. Translation gives CASSLSVSTEAFF. The chain carries TRBV27 and TRBJ1-1, with D unclear. Trimming pared 0 bases from V and 4 bases from J, leaving 6 bases between. The length of the CDR3 is 13 residues. Germline CDR1 and CDR2: MNHEY and SMNVEV (reference sequence).

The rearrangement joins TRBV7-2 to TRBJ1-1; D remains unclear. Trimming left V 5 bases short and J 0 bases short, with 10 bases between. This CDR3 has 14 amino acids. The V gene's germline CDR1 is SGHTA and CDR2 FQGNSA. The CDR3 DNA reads TGTGCCAGCAGCCGCCCAACAATGAACACTGAAGCTTTCTTT. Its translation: CASSRPTMNTEAFF.

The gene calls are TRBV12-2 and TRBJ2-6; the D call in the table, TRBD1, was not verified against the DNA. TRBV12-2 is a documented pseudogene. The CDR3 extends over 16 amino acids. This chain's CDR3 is CASRRSTQSRANVLTF. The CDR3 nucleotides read TGTGCAAGTCGCCGATCCACACAAAGTCGGGCCAACGTCCTGACTTTC.

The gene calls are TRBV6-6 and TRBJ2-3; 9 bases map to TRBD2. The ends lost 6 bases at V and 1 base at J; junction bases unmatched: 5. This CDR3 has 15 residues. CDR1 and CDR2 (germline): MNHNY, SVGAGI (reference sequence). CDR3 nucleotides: TGTGCCAGCAGCCTTGCGGGGGGGCGCACAGATACGCAGTATTTT. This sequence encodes CASSLAGGRTDTQYF.

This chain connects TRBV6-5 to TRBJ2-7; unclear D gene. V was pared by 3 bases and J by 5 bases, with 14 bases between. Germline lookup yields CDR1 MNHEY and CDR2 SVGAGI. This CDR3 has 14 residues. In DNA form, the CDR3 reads TGTGCCAGCAGTTATGCCACCCCCGGTGACGAGCAGTACTTC. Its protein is CASSYATPGDEQYF.

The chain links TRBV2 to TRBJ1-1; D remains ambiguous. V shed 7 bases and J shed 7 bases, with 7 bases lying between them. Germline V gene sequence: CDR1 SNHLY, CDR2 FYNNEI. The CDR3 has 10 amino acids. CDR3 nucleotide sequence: TGTGCCAGCATTGGAAATGAAGCTTTCTTT. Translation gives CASIGNEAFF.

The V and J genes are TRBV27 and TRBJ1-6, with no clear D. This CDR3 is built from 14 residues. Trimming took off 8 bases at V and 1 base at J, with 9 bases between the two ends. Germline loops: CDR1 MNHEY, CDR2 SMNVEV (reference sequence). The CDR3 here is CASSLGSYNSPLHF. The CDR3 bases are TGTGCCAGCTCCCTTGGGTCCTATAATTCACCCCTCCACTTT.

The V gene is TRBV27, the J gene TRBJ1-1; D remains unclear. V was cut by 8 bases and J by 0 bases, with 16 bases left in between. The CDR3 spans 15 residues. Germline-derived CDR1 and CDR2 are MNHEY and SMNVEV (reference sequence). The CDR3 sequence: CASSLNSHLNTEAFF. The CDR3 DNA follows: TGTGCCAGCTCTTTGAACTCTCACTTGAACACTGAAGCTTTCTTT.

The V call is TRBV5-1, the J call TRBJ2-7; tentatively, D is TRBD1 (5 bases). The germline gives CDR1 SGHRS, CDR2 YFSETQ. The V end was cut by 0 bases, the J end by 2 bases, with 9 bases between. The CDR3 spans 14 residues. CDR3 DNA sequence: TGCGCCAGCAGCTTGGAGGGCAGGGCCTACGAGCAGTACTTC. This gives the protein CASSLEGRAYEQYF.

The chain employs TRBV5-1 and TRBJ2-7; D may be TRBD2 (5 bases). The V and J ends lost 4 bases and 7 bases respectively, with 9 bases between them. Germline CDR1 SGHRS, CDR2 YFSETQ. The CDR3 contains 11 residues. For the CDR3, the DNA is TGCGCCAGCAGCAGCGGTATAGAGCAGTACTTC. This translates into CASSSGIEQYF.

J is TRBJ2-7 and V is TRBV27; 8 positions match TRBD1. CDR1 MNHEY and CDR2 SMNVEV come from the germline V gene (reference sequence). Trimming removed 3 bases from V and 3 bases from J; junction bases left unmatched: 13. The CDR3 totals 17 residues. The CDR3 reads CASSFQTPLDRDYEQYF. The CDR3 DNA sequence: TGTGCCAGCAGTTTCCAAACCCCCCTGGACAGGGACTACGAGCAGTACTTC.

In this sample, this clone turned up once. The CDR3 DNA follows: TGTGCCAGCAGCCAACAGACAGAAGATTTATCTGGGGCCAACGTCCTGACTTTC. This sequence encodes CASSQQTEDLSGANVLTF. J is TRBJ2-6 and V is TRBV4-2, with a weak D call TRBD1 (5 bases). V lost 2 bases, J lost 1 base, and 15 bases lay in between. Germline V lookup: CDR1 LGHNA, CDR2 YNFKEQ. The CDR3 has 18 residues.

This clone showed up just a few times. The CDR3 DNA reads TGTGCCAGTAGTACAATCGCCGGGACAGGGGGCGAGCAGTACTTC. It specifies CASSTIAGTGGEQYF. The chain couples TRBV19 to TRBJ2-7; 11 nucleotides align to TRBD1. The J segment lost 6 bases and the V segment lost 4 bases, leaving 8 bases of the junction unmatched. The germline gives CDR1 LNHDA, CDR2 SQIVND (reference sequence). The CDR3 loop spans 15 amino acids.

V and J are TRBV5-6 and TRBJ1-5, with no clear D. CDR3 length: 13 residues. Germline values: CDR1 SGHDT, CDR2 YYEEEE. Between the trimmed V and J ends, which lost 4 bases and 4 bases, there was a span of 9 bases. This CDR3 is CASSSWGNQPQHF. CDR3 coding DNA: TGTGCCAGCAGCAGTTGGGGTAATCAGCCCCAGCATTTT.

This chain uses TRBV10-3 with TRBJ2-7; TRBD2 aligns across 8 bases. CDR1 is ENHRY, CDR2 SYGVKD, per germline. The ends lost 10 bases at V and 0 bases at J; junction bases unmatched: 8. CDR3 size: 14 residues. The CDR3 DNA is TGTGCCACGAAGCCCGGGACTAGCTCCTACGAGCAGTACTTC. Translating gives CATKPGTSSYEQYF.

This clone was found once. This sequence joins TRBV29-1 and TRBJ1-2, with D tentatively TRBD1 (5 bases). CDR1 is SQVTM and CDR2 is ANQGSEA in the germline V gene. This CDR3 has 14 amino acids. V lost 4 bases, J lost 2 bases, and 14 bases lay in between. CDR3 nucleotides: TGCAGCGTTGTGGGGGGAGGGGTGAACTATGGCTACACCTTC. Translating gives CSVVGGGVNYGYTF. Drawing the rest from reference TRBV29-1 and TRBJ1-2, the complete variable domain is SAVISQKPSRDICQRGTSLTIQCQVDSQVTMMFWYRQQPGQSLTLIATANQGSEATYESGFVIDKFPISRPNLTFSTLTVSNMSPEDSSIYLCSVVGGGVNYGYTFGSGTRLTVV.

CDR3 loop: CASRSGNTGELFF. The DNA of the CDR3 is TGCGCCAGCAGGTCGGGGAACACCGGGGAGCTGTTTTTT. The J gene is TRBJ2-2, the V gene TRBV5-1; no clear D gene. The germline V gene has CDR1 SGHRS and CDR2 YFSETQ. V was shortened by 5 bases and J by 1 base, with 6 bases between the two germline ends. The CDR3 has 13 amino acids.

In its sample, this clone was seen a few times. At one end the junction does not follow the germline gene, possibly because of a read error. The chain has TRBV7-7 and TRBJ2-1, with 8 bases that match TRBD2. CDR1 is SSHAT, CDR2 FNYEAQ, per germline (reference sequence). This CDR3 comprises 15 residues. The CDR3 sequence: CASSLSGTSINEQFF. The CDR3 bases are TGTGCTAGCAGCTTGTCCGGGACTAGTATCAATGAGCAGTTCTTC.

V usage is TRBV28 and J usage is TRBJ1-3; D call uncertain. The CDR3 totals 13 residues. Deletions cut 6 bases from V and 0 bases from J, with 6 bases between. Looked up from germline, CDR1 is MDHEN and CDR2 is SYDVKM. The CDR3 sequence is CASSTSSGNTIYF. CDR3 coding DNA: TGTGCCAGCAGCACCAGCTCTGGAAACACCATATATTTT. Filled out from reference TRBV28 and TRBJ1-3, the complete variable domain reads DVKVTQSSRYLVKRTGEKVFLECVQDMDHENMFWYRQDPGLGLRLIYFSYDVKMKEKGDIPEGYSVSREKKERFSLILESASTNQTSMYLCASSTSSGNTIYFGEGSWLTVV.

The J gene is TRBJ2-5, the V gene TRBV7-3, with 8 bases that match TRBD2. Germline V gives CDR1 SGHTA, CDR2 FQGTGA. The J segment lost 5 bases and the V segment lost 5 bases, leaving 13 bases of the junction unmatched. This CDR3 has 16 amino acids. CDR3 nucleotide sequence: TGTGCCAGCAGCCCTGGGGTAGCGGGGCCTGGGGAGACCCAGTACTTC. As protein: CASSPGVAGPGETQYF.

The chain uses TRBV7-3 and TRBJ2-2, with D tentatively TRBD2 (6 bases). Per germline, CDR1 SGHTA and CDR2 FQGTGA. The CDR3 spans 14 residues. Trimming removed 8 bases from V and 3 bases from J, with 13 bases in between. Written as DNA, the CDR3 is TGTGCCAGCCGTGTCAGGAGGGACACCGGGGAGCTGTTTTTT. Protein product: CASRVRRDTGELFF.

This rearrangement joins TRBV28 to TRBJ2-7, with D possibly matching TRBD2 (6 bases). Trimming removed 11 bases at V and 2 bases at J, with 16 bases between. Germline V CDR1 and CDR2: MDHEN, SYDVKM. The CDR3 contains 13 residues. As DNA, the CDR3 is TGTGCCGGGGGAGGAGGGGATACCTACGAGCAGTACTTC. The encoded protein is CAGGGGDTYEQYF.

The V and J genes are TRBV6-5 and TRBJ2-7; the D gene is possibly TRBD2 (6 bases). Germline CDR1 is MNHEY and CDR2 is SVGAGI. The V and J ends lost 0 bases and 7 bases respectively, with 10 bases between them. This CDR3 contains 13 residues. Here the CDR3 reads CASSYSGLAEQYF. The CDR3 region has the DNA TGTGCCAGCAGTTACTCGGGCCTAGCGGAGCAGTACTTC.

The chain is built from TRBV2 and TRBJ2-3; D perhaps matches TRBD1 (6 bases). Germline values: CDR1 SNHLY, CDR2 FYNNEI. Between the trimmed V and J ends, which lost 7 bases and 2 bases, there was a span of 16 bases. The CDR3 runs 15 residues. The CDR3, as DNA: TGTGCCAGCACACCGACAGGCGGAATCACAGATACGCAGTATTTT. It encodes CASTPTGGITDTQYF. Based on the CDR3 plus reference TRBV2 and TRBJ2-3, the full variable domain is EPEVTQTPSHQVTQMGQEVILRCVPISNHLYFYWYRQILGQKVEFLVSFYNNEISEKSEIFDDQFSVERPDGSNFTLKIRSTKLEDSAMYFCASTPTGGITDTQYFGPGTRLTVL.

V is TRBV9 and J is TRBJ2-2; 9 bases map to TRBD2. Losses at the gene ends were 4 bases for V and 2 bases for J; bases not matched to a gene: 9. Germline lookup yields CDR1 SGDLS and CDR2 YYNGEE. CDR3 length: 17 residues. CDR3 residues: CASSTHRLAANTGELFF. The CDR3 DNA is TGTGCCAGCAGCACTCATCGACTAGCGGCTAACACCGGGGAGCTGTTTTTT.

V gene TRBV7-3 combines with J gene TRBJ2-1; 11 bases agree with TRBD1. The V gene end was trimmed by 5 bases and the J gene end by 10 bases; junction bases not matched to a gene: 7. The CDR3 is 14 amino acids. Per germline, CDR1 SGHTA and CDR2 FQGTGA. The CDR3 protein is CASSIGTGGDEQFF. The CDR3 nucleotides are TGTGCCAGCAGCATAGGGACAGGGGGAGACGAGCAGTTCTTC.

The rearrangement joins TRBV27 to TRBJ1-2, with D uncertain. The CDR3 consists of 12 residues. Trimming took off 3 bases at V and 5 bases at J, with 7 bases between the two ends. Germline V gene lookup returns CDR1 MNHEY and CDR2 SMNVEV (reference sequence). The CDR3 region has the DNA TGTGCCAGCAGTTTGTCGGGATATGGCTACACCTTC. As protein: CASSLSGYGYTF.

The CDR3 here is CASSPTGRNSYEQYF. The CDR3 bases are TGTGCCAGCAGTCCGACAGGGCGGAACTCCTACGAGCAGTACTTC. This chain connects TRBV28 to TRBJ2-7; 7 nucleotides match TRBD1. V trimming: 5 bases; J trimming: 0 bases; junction bases outside the gene matches: 7. CDR3 length: 15 residues. The germline CDR1 and CDR2 sequences are MDHEN and SYDVKM. Together with reference TRBV28 and TRBJ2-7, the CDR3 gives the full variable domain: DVKVTQSSRYLVKRTGEKVFLECVQDMDHENMFWYRQDPGLGLRLIYFSYDVKMKEKGDIPEGYSVSREKKERFSLILESASTNQTSMYLCASSPTGRNSYEQYFGPGTRLTVT.

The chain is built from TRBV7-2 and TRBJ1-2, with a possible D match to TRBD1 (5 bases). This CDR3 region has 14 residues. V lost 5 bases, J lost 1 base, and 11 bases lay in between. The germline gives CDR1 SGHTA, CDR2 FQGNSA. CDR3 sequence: CASSARGVNYGYTF. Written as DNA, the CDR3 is TGTGCCAGCAGCGCTAGGGGAGTTAACTATGGCTACACCTTC.